Reported below is one T cell receptor (beta chain). Its antigen is as yet unknown. The sample is drawn from a study of cytomegalovirus exposure and HLA in healthy donors. About the study: A data release that came early held 75 million to 85 million unique TCRs from HLA-typed donors. Study-wide findings and caveats: What was likely a sequencing artifact was a cluster of highly shared sequence variants.

The germline V and J ends were trimmed by 1 base and 0 bases, with 12 bases remaining between them. The germline gives CDR1 LNHDA, CDR2 SQIVND (reference sequence). This CDR3 has 16 residues. 13 Jbeta primers and 60 Vbeta primers were used for the PCR. Assay: immunoSEQ multiplex PCR; the TCRdb copy retains only in-frame clones and omits some. The sample carries 200,000 or so clones, 70% recorded once. The rearrangement uses TRBV19 and TRBJ1-1; D is possibly TRBD1 (6 bases). The material sequenced was PBMCs. The receptor was derived from a man aged 35-49 years in good health and CMV-seropositive. The CDR3 spells CASSIGGRDMNTEAFF. In nucleotides, the CDR3 is TGTGCCAGTAGTATAGGGGGACGGGACATGAACACTGAAGCTTTCTTT.